The subject of this entry is one T cell receptor beta chain. What it recognizes is unknown. The junction shows a germline mismatch at one end, possibly a read error. A primer in the constant region served to generate TCR beta cDNA from approximately 500 ng of total RNA. ARM-PCR was slightly modified, and three nested multiplex PCR rounds with it gave rise to the TCR beta libraries. It was with TRBV1-TRBV30 forward primers and a C-beta reverse primer that the first two PCR rounds were run, at about 9 cycles each. In TCRdb, the multiplex PCR reads were re-called with MiXCR into one record per CDR3 protein. The table shows just over 300,000 distinct CDR3 sequences, with 50% to 60% occurring only once. This record belongs to a study of tumor-infiltrating lymphocytes in primary liver carcinoma. Across the whole study: Patients underwent resection of primary liver carcinoma.

CDR1 and CDR2 (germline): SGHAT, FQNNGV. The CDR3 runs to 15 residues. They got blood RNA out of unsorted whole blood and also pulled out germline DNA. Presurgery, roughly 4 milliliters of peripheral blood were collected. Findings and limits, study-wide: Tumor top-250-clone fractions significantly exceeded those of blood (p = 0.039). Between tumor regions, pairs overlapped more than tumor-adjacent and tumor-blood pairs did.

Sample: peripheral blood. The source is a woman under 40 with primary liver carcinoma and hepatitis B virus infection. The chain has TRBV11-2 and TRBJ1-1, with unresolved D. The CDR3 here is CASSLGELGNIEAFF. Written as DNA, the CDR3 is TGTGCCAGCAGCTTAGGGGAGTTAGGTAACATTGAAGCTTTCTTC.